The 18 T cell receptor beta chains presented below share a single source sample, sequenced in a study of CD8+ T cells in alopecia areata. Treatment reported: oral pan-JAK inhibitor, 5-10 mg twice daily. Sequencing relied on a cDNA template that was reverse transcribed from extracted RNA. Clones were read by immunoSEQ multiplex PCR, and TCRdb kept only the in-frame ones, dropping some. The sample shows some 120,000 clones, over 60% of them seen only once. Here the sequenced sample was CD4+ T cells sorted from blood, taken at week 4, from a patient treated with tofacitinib. The receptors were sampled from a human donor with alopecia areata.

This clone appeared once. The genes are TRBV7-2 and TRBJ1-4, with TRBD1 as a possible D gene (5 bases). CDR1 is SGHTA, CDR2 FQGNSA, per germline. Trimming pared 6 bases from V and 4 bases from J, leaving 12 bases between. This CDR3 has 14 residues. In DNA form, the CDR3 reads TGTGCCAGCAGTCCATCTGGGGGTAATGAAAAACTGTTTTTT. Its translation is CASSPSGGNEKLFF.

A few counts support this clone. V gene TRBV15 combines with J gene TRBJ1-5, with 10 bases identical to TRBD1. CDR3 length: 15 residues. The V gene end was trimmed by 4 bases and the J gene end by 4 bases; junction bases not matched to a gene: 4. CDR1 and CDR2 (germline): LNHNV, YYDKDF (reference sequence). CDR3 nucleotide sequence: TGTGCCACCAGCAAACCGGGACAGGGGAATCAGCCCCAGCATTTT. Translated, it gives CATSKPGQGNQPQHF.

As for this clone: Germline is not matched at one junction end, which may reflect a read error. The chain carries TRBV9 and TRBJ2-1, with D perhaps TRBD1 or TRBD2 (5 bases each). The CDR3 extends over 13 amino acids. From germline, CDR1 is SGDLS and CDR2 YYNGEE. As DNA, the CDR3 is TGCGCCAGTAGCCGGGACCTGAACAATGAGCAGTTCTTC. This gives the protein CASSRDLNNEQFF.

In its sample, this clone was seen many times. The genes are TRBV19 and TRBJ1-6, with a tentative D call TRBD1 (6 bases). In germline, CDR1 is LNHDA, CDR2 SQIVND (reference sequence). The CDR3 consists of 16 residues. Trimming removed 4 bases from V and 8 bases from J, with 18 bases in between. CDR3 DNA sequence: TGTGCCAGTAGTAACCCGAGGGGGATACGGGATTCACCCCTCCACTTT. Its protein is CASSNPRGIRDSPLHF.

This clone was observed a few times. The chain carries TRBV19 and TRBJ1-5, with D possibly TRBD1 on 5 matching bases. This CDR3 region has 14 residues. Trimming shortened V by 3 bases and J by 7 bases, and 13 bases separated the two germline ends. Per germline, CDR1 LNHDA and CDR2 SQIVND (reference sequence). The CDR3 protein is CASSMAQGGQPQHF. The CDR3 coding sequence is TGTGCCAGTAGTATGGCGCAGGGCGGGCAGCCCCAGCATTTT.

This clone was seen just once. The chain combines TRBV30 with TRBJ2-5, with D uncertain. This CDR3 has 14 amino acids. V lost 1 base to trimming and J lost 5 bases, with 14 bases between them. Looked up from germline, CDR1 is GTSNPN and CDR2 is SVGIG (reference sequence). Here the CDR3 reads CAWSGLAVRETQYF. Written as DNA, the CDR3 is TGTGCCTGGAGTGGTTTGGCGGTGAGGGAGACCCAGTACTTC.

This clone was found a few times. The chain uses TRBV7-9 and TRBJ1-4, with D possibly matching TRBD1 (5 bases). The V end lost 5 bases, the J end lost 3 bases, and 10 bases lay between the germline ends. CDR3 length equals 14 residues. Germline CDR1 is SEHNR and CDR2 is FQNEAQ (reference sequence). The CDR3 loop is CASSVGGSNEKLFF. The CDR3 region has the DNA TGTGCCAGCAGCGTTGGGGGGTCTAATGAAAAACTGTTTTTT.

The gene calls are TRBV6-6 and TRBJ2-5; weak D call: TRBD1 (5 bases). Germline V lookup: CDR1 MNHNY, CDR2 SVGAGI (reference sequence). V dropped 7 bases and J dropped 0 bases, with 15 bases sitting between them. The CDR3 is 15 residues long. The CDR3 sequence is CASTLGQGDQETQYF. In DNA form, the CDR3 reads TGTGCCAGCACTCTAGGGCAGGGCGACCAAGAGACCCAGTACTTC.

This clone was detected once. CDR3 region: CAIMGAGGYSNQPQHF. The CDR3 DNA sequence: TGTGCCATCATGGGCGCCGGGGGTTATAGCAATCAGCCCCAGCATTTT. This sequence joins TRBV10-3 and TRBJ1-5, with a possible D match to TRBD1 (5 bases). Germline-derived CDR1 and CDR2 are ENHRY and SYGVKD. Trimming removed 7 bases at V and 0 bases at J, with 16 bases between. CDR3 length equals 16 residues.

This clone was detected a few times. CDR3 amino acids: CAISESVAGQFF. The CDR3 DNA is TGTGCCATCAGTGAGTCCGTAGCTGGGCAGTTCTTC. V gene TRBV10-3 combines with J gene TRBJ2-1; D is unresolved. The CDR3 covers 12 residues. Germline assignment: CDR1 ENHRY and CDR2 SYGVKD. V was trimmed by 0 bases and J by 12 bases, leaving 9 bases between them.

This clone was observed a handful of times. V and J are TRBV29-1 and TRBJ2-5; 12 nucleotides agree with TRBD2. Germline trimming cut 3 bases from V and 1 base from J; bases unmatched to any gene: 9. Germline loops: CDR1 SQVTM, CDR2 ANQGSEA. The CDR3 loop spans 17 amino acids. CDR3 amino acids: CSVDIRLAGGTQETQYF. The CDR3 DNA sequence: TGCAGCGTTGATATCCGCCTAGCGGGGGGGACCCAAGAGACCCAGTACTTC.

This clone was seen a handful of times. This chain uses TRBV7-9 with TRBJ2-4; possible D gene TRBD1, 6 bases. The V end lost 4 bases, the J end lost 3 bases, and 13 bases lay between the germline ends. The CDR3 runs to 15 residues. CDR1 and CDR2 (germline): SEHNR, FQNEAQ (reference sequence). This CDR3 is CASSYPQGVKNIQYF. The DNA for the CDR3 is TGTGCCAGCAGCTACCCACAGGGCGTCAAAAACATTCAGTACTTC.

This clone occurred once. This chain links TRBV9 with TRBJ2-1; no firm D call. The CDR3 runs to 13 residues. CDR1 is SGDLS and CDR2 is YYNGEE in the germline V gene. The V gene lost 1 base and the J gene lost 5 bases, with 7 bases spanning the gap. The CDR3 here is CASSVSPHNEQFF. The CDR3 region has the DNA TGTGCCAGCAGCGTATCGCCACACAATGAGCAGTTCTTC.

In this sample, this clone turned up a few times. The J gene is TRBJ1-4, the V gene TRBV6-5; 9 positions agree with TRBD1. This CDR3 has 15 amino acids. V lost 6 bases, J lost 5 bases, and 7 bases stayed unmatched. Per the germline V gene, CDR1 is MNHEY and CDR2 is SVGAGI. CDR3 residues: CASRGRGTGNEKLFF. The DNA of the CDR3 is TGTGCCAGCAGAGGACGCGGGACAGGGAATGAAAAACTGTTTTTT.

The gene calls are TRBV30 and TRBJ2-7, with 11 bases lining up with TRBD1. The CDR3 loop spans 14 amino acids. Germline CDR1 is GTSNPN and CDR2 is SVGIG (reference sequence). Unmatched junction bases numbered 4, after V lost 2 bases and J lost 4 bases. The CDR3 reads CAWSHGTGGYEQYF. CDR3 coding DNA: TGTGCCTGGAGTCATGGGACAGGGGGGTACGAGCAGTACTTC.

This chain uses TRBV5-4 with TRBJ2-7, with TRBD2 identical over 13 bases. With 4 bases clipped from V and 7 bases from J, the junction kept 5 bases outside the gene matches. Germline CDR1 reads SGHNT; CDR2 reads YYREEE (reference sequence). The CDR3 loop spans 14 amino acids. CDR3 amino acids: CASSRTSGSWEQYF. DNA of the CDR3: TGTGCCAGCAGCCGGACTAGCGGGAGTTGGGAGCAGTACTTC.

This clone was observed a handful of times. J is TRBJ2-7 and V is TRBV28; possible D gene TRBD2, 6 bases. The CDR3 consists of 13 residues. Germline values: CDR1 MDHEN, CDR2 SYDVKM. Trimming removed 7 bases from V and 3 bases from J, with 13 bases in between. In DNA form, the CDR3 reads TGTGCCAGCACCCCCGGAGGGCTCTACGAGCAGTACTTC. Translated: CASTPGGLYEQYF.

The CDR3 DNA reads TGTGCCACCAGCAGAGATGGGGGCCAGCAAGCTGCTCTTTATAGCAATCAGCCCCAGCATTTT. Amino acids: CATSRDGGQQAALYSNQPQHF. This chain uses TRBV15 with TRBJ1-5; D might be TRBD1 (6 bases). Germline lookup yields CDR1 LNHNV and CDR2 YYDKDF (reference sequence). V was trimmed by 0 bases and J by 0 bases, leaving 24 bases between them. CDR3 length: 21 residues.